This TCR beta chain was found in a study of cytomegalovirus exposure and HLA in healthy donors. Primers included in the PCR were 60 Vbeta and 13 Jbeta primers. Generated by immunoSEQ multiplex PCR, the TCRdb table keeps only in-frame clones and is missing some. The table includes over 150,000 clones, 75% to 80% detected once. J gave up 6 bases and V 1 base, and 3 bases lay outside the gene matches. CDR1 SGHVS and CDR2 FQNEAQ come from the germline V gene. CDR3 length equals 15 residues. Findings and caveats of the study: The study reported that TCR beta sequences accurately predicted HLA-A and HLA-B alleles in most subjects. A further, later analysis showed that HLA-associated TCR beta chains (compared with equally common others) were more clonally expanded. Analysis performed later found 15,000 or so TCR beta sequences associated with HLA alleles at 0.05 false discovery rate. Later analysis associated a missense DCLRE1C variant with TCR beta V- and J-gene trimming.

This clone showed up just a few times. The antigen remains undetermined. Other DNA sequences from this sample encode an identical CDR3 as well. Sequencing used PBMCs. This sequence was found in a woman between 35 and 50 years old in good health and CMV-seropositive. V gene TRBV7-8 combines with J gene TRBJ2-1, with TRBD2 matching 10 bases. In nucleotides, the CDR3 is TGTGCCAGCAGCTTAGGTCTAGCGGGAGTCAATGAGCAGTTCTTC. Amino acid sequence: CASSLGLAGVNEQFF.